The present entry profiles one TCR beta chain with its context. This clonotype was seen a handful of times. Its recognized antigen is unknown. The record has no base qualities; no much larger clone is one base away. These data originate in a study of T cells in Graves' hyperthyroidism and ophthalmopathy (dated by TCRdb to between 2017 and 2020). Describing the broader study: Peripheral blood samples were taken at the time of initial diagnosis, prior to any treatment. A discovery cohort of about 95 patients, approximately 45 with Graves' ophthalmopathy and under 60 with stable Graves' hyperthyroidism, was used to find distinguishing TCR V-J signatures. Prospective prediction of ophthalmopathy was tested in an independent validation cohort consisting of some 18 hyperthyroidism patients and some 15 patients who later progressed to ophthalmopathy. The 75 to 100 discovery patients were randomly split 7:3 into training and test sets. In about 6 Graves' hyperthyroidism patients, the study also compared T-cell repertoires from thyroid tissue with T-cell repertoires from blood. Following sampling, methimazole starting at 30 mg daily was given to hyperthyroidism patients, and high-dose intravenous methylprednisolone was given to ophthalmopathy patients. The paper reports TCR Vbeta CDR3 sequencing of roughly 140 peripheral blood samples: 43 ophthalmopathy, under 85 hyperthyroidism and around 17 progressor patients. The full study reports these points: Most expanded thyroid clonotypes (frequency above 0.001) were also found in blood, which suggests that blood repertoires may mirror thyroid immune responses. In validation, progression to ophthalmopathy was predicted by the model with 55% to 71% sensitivity and roughly 72% specificity, a median of roughly six months before onset. No statistical method was used to fix the sample size in advance, and group allocation was not hidden from the investigators. In cross-validation, a model built on a 13 V-J signature told ophthalmopathy apart from stable hyperthyroidism with roughly 87% sensitivity and approximately 81% specificity, and in testing the same model reached 80%/75%.

A patient counted as having stable Graves' hyperthyroidism if no progression to ophthalmopathy occurred over 18 months of follow-up. Hyperthyroidism patients were aged 18 to 65 years and newly diagnosed, with disease duration of less than 2 months. Patients with uncontrolled infections, other autoimmune diseases, pregnancy or lactation were excluded. Diagnoses relied on clinical symptoms, serum thyroxine and TRAb, thyroid ultrasound and orbital computed tomography. PBMCs were separated from 8 to 10 ml of fresh peripheral blood using Ficoll-Paque density gradient centrifugation. Trizol reagent was used to extract total RNA, and RNA quality was then checked on an Agilent 2100 Bioanalyzer. The TCR beta CDR3 regions were amplified from the RNA transcripts. For the first round of RT-PCR on the TCR CDR3, the HTBI primer set was used together with the Qiagen OneStep RT-PCR kit. A second multiplex PCR round built the libraries, followed by size selection and purification. Libraries were sequenced paired-end with 100 bp reads on an Illumina HiSeq2000. Per the source publication's procedure: SOAPnuke was used to process the raw data, removing reads that contained adapters or uncalled bases, had a mean Phred below 15, or lacked an exact match to the constant primer or identifier. High-quality paired reads were merged with COPE v1.2.5, and unique nucleotide sequences were defined as clonotypes. MiTCR v1.1 was used to align the clonotypes against IMGT TRBV, TRBD and TRBJ reference segments. The analysis was restricted to V-J combinations with a frequency above 0.0001, which together covered 98% to 99.2% of the repertoires. The TCS score was defined as the ratio of F50 (clonal expansion) to E x V (chaos), calculated using BLOSUM62-based TCRdist between CDR3 peptides within each V-J. Welch's t-statistics and random forest reduced some 510 V-J features to 13, which were used in a naive Bayes classifier (R e1071). TCRdb ran its own pipeline on the public reads, namely fastp trimming at Q25 and MiXCR clone calling, and kept in-frame beta chains. Duplicate CDR3 protein sequences are folded into a single record with the most common DNA and genes. Here the V and J calls rest on TCRdb's processing, not on the authors' analysis. The sample table contains 300,000 to 500,000 distinct CDR3 sequences; only one count was recorded for 14% to 15% of them. The leading ten clones occupy 32% of the sample.

The germline V gene supplies CDR1 MNHEY and CDR2 SVGAGI. Including the terminal cysteine and phenylalanine, the CDR3 comprises 14 residues. The CDR3 DNA has 42 bases and is translated from base 1. The trim is 2 bases for V and 3 bases for J, with a gap of 8 bases between the germline ends. The sequenced material came from blood. The sequence came from a woman aged 25 to 39 with Graves' hyperthyroidism. In this chain, TRBV6-5 is recombined with TRBJ1-5; there is no confident call for the D gene. The DNA reads as follows: TGTGCCAGCAGTTACGCGGGGAACAATCAGCCCCAGCATTTT. It encodes CASSYAGNNQPQHF.